A single sample is the source of the 16 T cell receptor beta chains below, sequenced in a study of cytomegalovirus exposure and HLA in healthy donors. PCR involved 60 Vbeta and 13 Jbeta primers. The protocol was immunoSEQ multiplex PCR, while the TCRdb copy is restricted to in-frame clones and leaves out a portion. The sample contains about 100,000 clones, around 84% of which appear only once. The sequencing input was PBMCs. These TCRs come from a woman aged 18-35 years in good health and CMV-seronegative.

The chain uses TRBV28 and TRBJ2-5; 12 bases are a match to TRBD2. CDR1 MDHEN and CDR2 SYDVKM come from the germline V gene. The CDR3 contains 16 residues. V shed 7 bases and J 5 bases; nucleotides not matched to a gene: 11. CDR3: CASTPLLAGGPETQYF. The CDR3 DNA is TGTGCCAGCACCCCGCTGCTAGCGGGAGGGCCCGAGACCCAGTACTTC. Using reference TRBV28 and TRBJ2-5 for the parts outside the CDR3, the full variable domain is DVKVTQSSRYLVKRTGEKVFLECVQDMDHENMFWYRQDPGLGLRLIYFSYDVKMKEKGDIPEGYSVSREKKERFSLILESASTNQTSMYLCASTPLLAGGPETQYFGPGTRLLVL.

This clone showed up just a few times. The chain joins TRBV4-1 to TRBJ2-7; no definite D call. The germline V gene encodes CDR1 MGHRA and CDR2 YSYEKL. The CDR3 contains 17 residues. V was shortened by 2 bases and J by 2 bases, with 19 bases between the two germline ends. The CDR3 nucleotides are TGCGCCAGCAGCCAATCGGCCCTAGAGCGCAGCGCCTACGAGCAGTACTTC. Encoded protein: CASSQSALERSAYEQYF.

The chain uses TRBV14 and TRBJ1-2; TRBD1 aligns across 9 bases. This CDR3 is built from 14 residues. Per the germline V gene, CDR1 is SGHDN and CDR2 is FVKESK. J lost 6 bases, V lost 4 bases, and 6 bases had no gene match. As DNA, the CDR3 is TGTGCCAGCAGCCCGGGACAGGGATTGAATGGCTACACCTTC. As protein: CASSPGQGLNGYTF.

This clone was seen a single time. The rearrangement uses TRBV11-1 and TRBJ2-1, with D uncertain. CDR3 length equals 13 residues. Germline V lookup: CDR1 SGHAT, CDR2 FQDESV (reference sequence). V was shortened by 3 bases and J by 4 bases, with 7 bases between the two germline ends. The CDR3 here is CASSLTIYNEQFF. The CDR3 DNA sequence: TGTGCCAGCAGCTTGACAATTTACAATGAGCAGTTCTTC.

The CDR3: CASSIDRVPDTQYF. In nucleotides, the CDR3 is TGCGCCAGCAGCATTGACAGGGTTCCAGATACGCAGTATTTT. J is TRBJ2-3 and V is TRBV5-1; 7 nucleotides match TRBD1. Germline values: CDR1 SGHRS, CDR2 YFSETQ. V gave up 4 bases and J gave up 4 bases; unmatched junction bases: 6. CDR3 size: 14 residues.

The rearrangement links TRBV30 to TRBJ1-3, with D possibly matching TRBD1 (6 bases). V dropped 1 base and J dropped 8 bases, with 21 bases sitting between them. This CDR3 has 16 residues. The germline V gene has CDR1 GTSNPN and CDR2 SVGIG (reference sequence). CDR3 residues: CAWSEDFRTAEYTIYF. The CDR3 coding sequence is TGTGCCTGGAGTGAGGATTTCCGGACAGCTGAATACACCATATATTTT. Variable domain in full (rest from reference TRBV30 and TRBJ1-3): SQTIHQWPATLVQPVGSPLSLECTVEGTSNPNLYWYRQAAGRGLQLLFYSVGIGQISSEVPQNLSASRPQDRQFILSSKKLLLSDSGFYLCAWSEDFRTAEYTIYFGEGSWLTVV.

J is TRBJ2-5 and V is TRBV19; 9 bases match TRBD1. The CDR3 spans 15 residues. V gave up 3 bases and J gave up 2 bases; unmatched junction bases: 4. The germline V gene encodes CDR1 LNHDA and CDR2 SQIVND (reference sequence). CDR3 nucleotides: TGTGCCAGTAGTATGGACAGGGGATTTCAAGAGACCCAGTACTTC. Translated: CASSMDRGFQETQYF.

The V gene is TRBV11-2, the J gene TRBJ1-2; 7 bases fit TRBD1. CDR1 is SGHAT, CDR2 FQNNGV, per germline. V shed 3 bases and J 4 bases; nucleotides not matched to a gene: 8. This CDR3 has 15 amino acids. This CDR3 reads CASSFSGDRGYGYTF. CDR3 in DNA: TGTGCCAGCAGCTTCTCAGGGGACAGAGGCTATGGCTACACCTTC. Drawing the rest from reference TRBV11-2 and TRBJ1-2, the complete variable domain is EAGVAQSPRYKIIEKRQSVAFWCNPISGHATLYWYQQILGQGPKLLIQFQNNGVVDDSQLPKDRFSAERLKGVDSTLKIQPAKLEDSAVYLCASSFSGDRGYGYTFGSGTRLTVV.

This clone was observed a handful of times. This rearrangement joins TRBV10-2 to TRBJ2-7; the D is unclear. Germline assignment: CDR1 WSHSY and CDR2 SAAADI. The CDR3 is made up of 14 amino acids. The V end lost 0 bases, the J end lost 1 base, and 7 bases lay between the germline ends. CDR3 in amino acids: CASSESSQSYEQYF. DNA for the CDR3: TGCGCCAGCAGTGAGTCAAGTCAGTCCTACGAGCAGTACTTC.

The CDR3 loop is CASSVSGESGELFF. The CDR3 nucleotides read TGTGCCAGCAGCGTATCGGGGGAGTCCGGGGAGCTGTTTTTT. The rearrangement joins TRBV9 to TRBJ2-2; D possibly corresponds to TRBD2 (6 bases). Germline CDR1 and CDR2: SGDLS and YYNGEE. V lost 1 base and J lost 6, with 10 bases in between. The CDR3 loop spans 14 amino acids.

The V gene is TRBV7-9, the J gene TRBJ2-2; TRBD2 aligns across 7 bases. From germline, CDR1 is SEHNR and CDR2 FQNEAQ (reference sequence). J gave up 5 bases and V 4 bases, and 7 bases lay outside the gene matches. This CDR3 contains 15 residues. The CDR3 reads CASSSPGGPTGELFF. CDR3 nucleotide sequence: TGTGCCAGCAGCTCCCCGGGGGGACCTACCGGGGAGCTGTTTTTT.

The V call is TRBV19, the J call TRBJ2-1; TRBD2 matches 10 bases. This CDR3 is built from 16 residues. With 6 bases clipped from V and 4 bases from J, the junction kept 9 bases outside the gene matches. Germline loops: CDR1 LNHDA, CDR2 SQIVND (reference sequence). CDR3 nucleotide sequence: TGTGCCAGTAGCCCTGGTGGGACTAGCGCTTACAATGAGCAGTTCTTC. Its translation is CASSPGGTSAYNEQFF.

The rearrangement uses TRBV28 and TRBJ1-6, with 7 bases aligning to TRBD1. V shed 5 bases and J 6 bases; nucleotides not matched to a gene: 7. CDR1 and CDR2 from the germline V gene are MDHEN and SYDVKM. The CDR3 spans 15 residues. CDR3 nucleotides: TGTGCCAGCAGTCCCGCAGGGGGAGCTAATTCACCCCTCCACTTT. Its protein is CASSPAGGANSPLHF.

This clone was counted only a few times. The chain combines TRBV6-1 with TRBJ2-2, with a tentative D call TRBD1 (6 bases). Trimming removed 2 bases at V and 2 bases at J, with 9 bases between. Germline values: CDR1 MNHNS, CDR2 SASEGT. There are 15 residues in the CDR3. The CDR3 region is CASSENRVNTGELFF. In DNA form, the CDR3 reads TGTGCCAGCAGTGAAAACAGGGTCAACACCGGGGAGCTGTTTTTT.

Regarding this clone: A read error may account for a junction end that differs from germline. The rearrangement uses TRBV7-9 and TRBJ1-3; D not resolved. The CDR3 is 14 residues long. Looked up from germline, CDR1 is SEHNR and CDR2 is FQNEAQ (reference sequence). In nucleotides, the CDR3 is TGTTCCAGCAGCTCACAGTCCTCTGGAAACACCATATATTTT. As protein: CSSSSQSSGNTIYF.

In nucleotides, the CDR3 is TGTGCCAGCAGTGAGACTAGCGGGAGCTACGAGCAGTACTTC. Translation: CASSETSGSYEQYF. The chain couples TRBV6-5 to TRBJ2-7; 12 bases match TRBD2. Looked up from germline, CDR1 is MNHEY and CDR2 is SVGAGI. The CDR3 spans 14 residues. With V trimmed by 5 bases and J by 3 bases, 2 bases remained unmatched.